These 15 T cell receptor beta chains share one sample of origin, sequenced in a study of blood T cell repertoires in COVID-19 (dated by TCRdb to 2019 to 2021). Libraries were built with the immunoSEQ multiplex PCR assay. As stored in TCRdb, this immuneACCESS dataset retains in-frame rearrangements with V and J assigned. A fraction of the clones does not appear; measured against another copy, unresolved V genes explain less than half of the discrepancy, and the remainder lacks a known reason. The sample table holds roughly 450,000 clones, of which less than 95% were seen once. About 0.57% of the sample is held by the ten biggest clonotypes. The sequencing sample was made of PBMCs or T cells enriched from blood (not recorded which). These receptors were taken from a man aged 18 to 30 who had recovered from COVID-19.

The V and J genes are TRBV19 and TRBJ2-3; no firm D call. V lost 5 bases and J lost 9, with 18 bases in between. The CDR3 covers 14 residues. The germline CDR1 and CDR2 sequences are LNHDA and SQIVND (reference sequence). CDR3 region: CASSPTGVVGTQYF. CDR3 nucleotides: TGTGCCAGTAGTCCGACCGGTGTGGTGGGCACGCAGTATTTT.

This sequence joins TRBV19 and TRBJ1-1, with D perhaps TRBD1 (6 bases). Germline CDR1 and CDR2: LNHDA and SQIVND (reference sequence). The CDR3 has 12 amino acids. Trimming removed 6 bases from V and 7 bases from J, with 12 bases in between. Written as DNA, the CDR3 is TGTGCCAGTAGAGGGGGGGCCGGTGAAGCTTTCTTT. Its protein is CASRGGAGEAFF.

This clone was seen many times. The chain employs TRBV28 and TRBJ2-3; D is unclear. The CDR3 has 12 amino acids. Germline CDR1 and CDR2: MDHEN and SYDVKM. Deletions cut 8 bases from V and 2 bases from J, with 8 bases between. This CDR3 is CASESTTDTQYF. The CDR3 bases are TGTGCCAGCGAGTCAACCACAGATACGCAGTATTTT.

This chain uses TRBV29-1 with TRBJ1-2, with 10 nucleotides matching TRBD1. Germline-derived CDR1 and CDR2 are SQVTM and ANQGSEA. This CDR3 region has 13 residues. J gave up 2 bases and V 7 bases, and 4 bases lay outside the gene matches. For the CDR3, the DNA is TGCAGCGCTGGGACAGGGGAAAACTATGGCTACACCTTC. Protein product: CSAGTGENYGYTF.

The rearrangement uses TRBV4-1 and TRBJ2-5; possible D gene TRBD1, 5 bases. The CDR3 length is 12 residues. Germline CDR1 reads MGHRA; CDR2 reads YSYEKL. The V and J ends lost 6 bases and 2 bases respectively, with 7 bases between them. CDR3 region: CASSGAQETQYF. Written as DNA, the CDR3 is TGCGCCAGCAGTGGGGCGCAAGAGACCCAGTACTTC.

The chain recombines TRBV6-5 with TRBJ1-2; 7 nucleotides match TRBD1. The CDR3 totals 15 residues. V lost 6 bases, J lost 8 bases, and 15 bases stayed unmatched. Germline values: CDR1 MNHEY, CDR2 SVGAGI. The CDR3 spells CASSPGRQGKEGYTF. In DNA form, the CDR3 reads TGTGCCAGCAGCCCCGGACGACAGGGAAAGGAAGGCTACACCTTC.

This chain joins TRBV30 and TRBJ2-3; D ambiguous. CDR1 is GTSNPN, CDR2 SVGIG, per germline (reference sequence). V dropped 2 bases and J dropped 0 bases, with 9 bases sitting between them. The CDR3 length is 14 residues. This chain's CDR3 is CAWSSTSSTDTQYF. CDR3 sequence (DNA): TGTGCCTGGAGTAGCACTTCTAGCACAGATACGCAGTATTTT.

V is TRBV10-3 and J is TRBJ1-1, with 7 bases identical to TRBD1. The J segment lost 1 base and the V segment lost 6 bases, leaving 8 bases of the junction unmatched. The CDR3 is 15 amino acids. The germline V gene has CDR1 ENHRY and CDR2 SYGVKD. CDR3 sequence: CAISVKQGGNTEAFF. The CDR3 DNA reads as TGTGCCATCAGCGTTAAGCAGGGGGGGAACACTGAAGCTTTCTTT.

This chain links TRBV5-4 with TRBJ1-2, with 7 positions matching TRBD1. The CDR3 is 15 amino acids. Germline CDR1 SGHNT, CDR2 YYREEE (reference sequence). The trim removed 7 bases at V and 7 bases at J, leaving 16 bases unmatched. The CDR3 spells CASGHREGAMGGYTF. The CDR3 region has the DNA TGTGCCAGCGGGCATCGGGAGGGGGCAATGGGTGGCTACACCTTC.

The J gene is TRBJ1-2, the V gene TRBV15, with 9 bases lining up with TRBD1. The CDR3 has 13 residues. The V gene end was trimmed by 5 bases and the J gene end by 4 bases; junction bases not matched to a gene: 2. Looked up from germline, CDR1 is LNHNV and CDR2 is YYDKDF (reference sequence). CDR3 bases: TGTGCCACCAGCCAACAGGGGGCCTATGGCTACACCTTC. Its protein is CATSQQGAYGYTF.

This sequence joins TRBV12-3 or TRBV12-4 and TRBJ2-7; 9 nucleotides line up with TRBD2. This CDR3 region has 13 residues. Trimming took 6 bases from V and 5 from J; bases not matched to a gene: 5. The CDR3 DNA follows: TGTGCCAGCAGGGTAGCGGGAGCCGACGAGCAGTACTTC. It yields the protein CASRVAGADEQYF.

The gene calls are TRBV5-6 and TRBJ2-1; 9 positions agree with TRBD2. J lost 4 bases, V lost 4 bases, and 6 bases had no gene match. This CDR3 has 15 residues. CDR1 SGHDT and CDR2 YYEEEE come from the germline V gene. The CDR3 nucleotides read TGTGCCAGCAGCCTTAGCGGGAGTTGGTACAATGAGCAGTTCTTC. It encodes CASSLSGSWYNEQFF.

The genes are TRBV11-3 and TRBJ1-6, with D tentatively TRBD1 (6 bases). The germline V gene encodes CDR1 SGHNT and CDR2 YENEEA. The CDR3 runs 13 residues. V lost 4 bases, J lost 8 bases, and 9 bases lay in between. As DNA, the CDR3 is TGTGCCAGCAGCTCCAGGGGTGATTCACCCCTCCACTTT. It yields the protein CASSSRGDSPLHF.

The chain couples TRBV19 to TRBJ1-5, with D possibly being TRBD1 (6 bases). With 6 bases removed from V and 4 bases from J, the gap between germline ends came to 16 bases. The CDR3 spans 15 residues. Germline V CDR1 and CDR2: LNHDA, SQIVND (reference sequence). The CDR3 DNA reads as TGTGCCAGTAGAGGGCGGCAGGGGTTTAATCAGCCCCAGCATTTT. Its translation: CASRGRQGFNQPQHF.

This chain connects TRBV27 to TRBJ1-4; D remains unclear. Germline values: CDR1 MNHEY, CDR2 SMNVEV (reference sequence). The CDR3 is made up of 14 amino acids. Deletions cut 3 bases from V and 3 bases from J, with 8 bases between. CDR3 sequence (DNA): TGTGCCAGCAGTTTTAGTGGTGCTAATGAAAAACTGTTTTTT. It is translated as CASSFSGANEKLFF. The complete variable domain, with remaining parts taken from reference TRBV27 and TRBJ1-4, reads EAQVTQNPRYLITVTGKKLTVTCSQNMNHEYMSWYRQDPGLGLRQIYYSMNVEVTDKGDVPEGYKVSRKEKRNFPLILESPSPNQTSLYFCASSFSGANEKLFFGSGTQLSVL.